Below are 18 T cell receptor beta chains sequenced from a single sample in a study of T cell repertoires in cytomegalovirus infection. TCRdb itself ran the reads through MiXCR, one entry per CDR3 protein. The table includes roughly 600,000 distinct CDR3 sequences, 20% to 25% detected once. Sample: CD8+ T cells from PBMCs. The receptors stem from a human donor in good health (CMV status not recorded). Some clones in this sample may be carry-over from other donors' samples.

This clonotype was counted only a few times. This chain connects TRBV2 to TRBJ2-1; D is ambiguous. Germline assignment: CDR1 SNHLY and CDR2 FYNNEI. There are 17 residues in the CDR3. The V end was cut by 3 bases, the J end by 3 bases, with 18 bases between. The CDR3 coding sequence is TGTGCCAGCAGTGATTGGGGTCCAGCCCCTCTCTACAATGAGCAGTTCTTC. Translated, it gives CASSDWGPAPLYNEQFF.

This chain connects TRBV4-1 to TRBJ2-5, with D perhaps given as TRBD1 or TRBD2 (5 bases each). This CDR3 region has 19 residues. CDR1 and CDR2 (germline): MGHRA, YSYEKL. V lost 5 bases, J lost 2 bases, and 27 bases lay in between. CDR3 nucleotide sequence: TGCGCCAGCAGCTACCAACCGTTAACCGGGACCAGATTTCAAGAGACCCAGTACTTC. The encoded protein is CASSYQPLTGTRFQETQYF.

This clonotype was seen only a few times. V gene TRBV15 combines with J gene TRBJ2-5, with D maybe TRBD1 (6 bases). The CDR3 is made up of 14 amino acids. V was shortened by 6 bases and J by 1 base, with 12 bases between the two germline ends. The germline CDR1 and CDR2 sequences are LNHNV and YYDKDF (reference sequence). The CDR3 coding sequence is TGTGCCACCAGTCAGGGGATAAGCCAAGAGACCCAGTACTTC. Protein sequence: CATSQGISQETQYF.

This chain joins TRBV13 and TRBJ2-5, with D maybe TRBD2 (5 bases). The CDR3 is 17 amino acids. V gave up 2 bases and J gave up 1 base, with 17 bases separating them. Germline V lookup: CDR1 PRHDT, CDR2 FYEKMQ (reference sequence). The CDR3 reads CASSLRDSSRPQETQYF. The CDR3 DNA reads TGTGCCAGCAGCTTACGGGATAGCTCCCGTCCCCAAGAGACCCAGTACTTC.

V gene TRBV4-1 combines with J gene TRBJ2-2; TRBD1 matches 7 bases. The CDR3 consists of 14 residues. Germline CDR1 MGHRA, CDR2 YSYEKL. Unmatched junction bases numbered 2, after V lost 1 base and J lost 6 bases. The DNA of the CDR3 is TGCGCCAGCAGCCAAGGACAGGGACCCGGGGAGCTGTTTTTT. This translates into CASSQGQGPGELFF.

The CDR3 DNA reads TGTGCCAGCAGATGCGGGGGAGGGTTTGAGCAGTTCTTC. This sequence encodes CASRCGGGFEQFF. The J gene is TRBJ2-1, the V gene TRBV12-3 or TRBV12-4, with 7 nucleotides matching TRBD2. The CDR3 extends over 13 amino acids. J lost 9 bases, V lost 6 bases, and 8 bases had no gene match.

The genes are TRBV5-6 and TRBJ1-6; TRBD1 matches at 11 bases. V trimming: 5 bases; J trimming: 7 bases; junction bases outside the gene matches: 5. Germline-derived CDR1 and CDR2 are SGHDT and YYEEEE. There are 15 residues in the CDR3. Here the CDR3 reads CASSFRDRGNSPLHF. The CDR3, as DNA: TGTGCCAGCAGTTTCCGGGACAGGGGGAATTCACCCCTCCACTTT.

This clonotype was observed a few times. The rearrangement links TRBV24-1 to TRBJ2-3; D is possibly TRBD2 (5 bases). Trimming stripped 7 bases from V and 1 base from J, with 8 bases between. Germline CDR1 reads KGHDR; CDR2 reads SFDVKD. This CDR3 comprises 13 residues. The CDR3 DNA reads as TGTGCCACCAGGGGAGAGGGCACAGATACGCAGTATTTT. It yields the protein CATRGEGTDTQYF.

This clonotype has only a few counts. This sequence joins TRBV28 and TRBJ2-1; D is undetermined. Germline CDR1 and CDR2: MDHEN and SYDVKM. The CDR3 runs to 17 residues. V was shortened by 7 bases and J by 1 base, with 20 bases between the two germline ends. The CDR3 region has the DNA TGTGCCAGCAATTTCCCAAGTAAGGGCGGTTCCTACAATGAGCAGTTCTTC. As protein: CASNFPSKGGSYNEQFF.

This clonotype was detected many times. V gene TRBV12-3 or TRBV12-4 combines with J gene TRBJ2-3; D is possibly TRBD1 (6 bases). This CDR3 contains 15 residues. Trimming took off 3 bases at V and 0 bases at J, with 10 bases between the two ends. Here the CDR3 reads CASSFEGVSTDTQYF. As DNA, the CDR3 is TGTGCCAGCAGTTTTGAGGGGGTGAGCACAGATACGCAGTATTTT.

A remark on this clonotype: This could be a read error, since a much larger clone is one nucleotide away. This chain links TRBV7-9 with TRBJ2-1; possibly TRBD1 for D (5 bases). Trimming took off 1 base at V and 4 bases at J, with 8 bases between the two ends. The CDR3 is 14 amino acids. Germline CDR1 SEHNR, CDR2 FQNEAQ (reference sequence). The CDR3 DNA reads TGTGCCAGCAGCTTAGAAGGGGATTACAATGAGCAGTTCTTC. As protein: CASSLEGDYNEQFF.

This clonotype was detected only a few times. This chain joins TRBV29-1 and TRBJ1-2; D may be TRBD1 (5 bases). Between the trimmed V and J ends, which lost 5 bases and 6 bases, there was a span of 19 bases. Germline CDR1 and CDR2: SQVTM and ANQGSEA. The CDR3 has 14 amino acids. The CDR3 nucleotides read TGCAGCGTTCAAACGATTTACAGGCCAGATGGCTACACCTTC. Encoded protein: CSVQTIYRPDGYTF.

V and J are TRBV19 and TRBJ2-4; 10 bases are shared with TRBD1. CDR3 length equals 17 residues. Germline V CDR1 and CDR2: LNHDA, SQIVND (reference sequence). The J segment lost 0 bases and the V segment lost 4 bases, leaving 6 bases of the junction unmatched. The CDR3 here is CASSTGGQGLAKNIQYF. CDR3 nucleotides: TGTGCCAGTAGTACCGGGGGACAGGGGTTAGCCAAAAACATTCAGTACTTC.

This clonotype was picked up a small number of times. The chain carries TRBV5-5 and TRBJ1-1; D is ambiguous. The germline gives CDR1 SGHKS, CDR2 YYEKEE (reference sequence). There are 11 residues in the CDR3. V was trimmed by 3 bases and J by 6 bases, leaving 6 bases between them. CDR3 nucleotides: TGTGCCAGCAGCTACAAGTCTGAAGCTTTCTTT. Protein sequence: CASSYKSEAFF.

Ten or more counts support this clonotype. The chain uses TRBV7-2 and TRBJ2-7, with 7 bases identical to TRBD1. V lost 2 bases and J lost 3; bases outside the gene matches: 4. The CDR3 consists of 14 residues. Germline V lookup: CDR1 SGHTA, CDR2 FQGNSA. CDR3 coding DNA: TGTGCCAGCAGCTTAATGGGACAGCACTACGAGCAGTACGTC. Its translation is CASSLMGQHYEQYV.

This clonotype showed up many times. The rearrangement links TRBV2 to TRBJ2-5; 8 bases are shared with TRBD1. The CDR3 length is 16 residues. V trimming: 5 bases; J trimming: 2 bases; junction bases outside the gene matches: 10. Germline V lookup: CDR1 SNHLY, CDR2 FYNNEI. This chain's CDR3 is CASSPWTGRWQETQYF. The CDR3 DNA follows: TGTGCCAGCAGTCCTTGGACAGGGAGATGGCAAGAGACCCAGTACTTC.

This clonotype was seen a handful of times. The CDR3 region has the DNA TGCAGCGAAGGGGGCCCTGGGGAGACCCAGTACTTC. Its translation is CSEGGPGETQYF. The rearrangement uses TRBV29-1 and TRBJ2-5, with 7 positions matching TRBD1. The CDR3 extends over 12 amino acids. Trimming took 7 bases from V and 5 from J; bases not matched to a gene: 7. Germline CDR1 and CDR2: SQVTM and ANQGSEA.

This clonotype was detected ten times or more. J is TRBJ2-6 and V is TRBV7-9; no firm D call. Trimming removed 4 bases at V and 4 bases at J, with 11 bases between. This CDR3 is built from 15 residues. Germline V CDR1 and CDR2: SEHNR, FQNEAQ (reference sequence). The CDR3 spells CASSYGKPGANVLTF. The CDR3 DNA reads as TGTGCCAGCAGCTATGGGAAGCCCGGGGCCAACGTCCTGACTTTC.